This TCR beta chain derives from a study of T cell repertoires in cytomegalovirus infection. Study as a whole: Public signatures in TCR beta pointed to CMV infection and matching HLA type. Study results and limitations: CMV-specific HLA-C-restricted TCR beta clonotypes dominated the ex vivo response. There were carriers of CMV plus the relevant HLA, and cumulative public TCR beta family frequency identified them.

The CDR3 extends over 13 amino acids. Germline assignment: CDR1 MGHRA and CDR2 YSYEKL. MiXCR, applied by TCRdb to the reads, yields one record per CDR3 protein. This sample yields about 740,000 distinct CDR3 sequences, of which 35% are seen a single time; under 3.5% belongs to the top ten. Points on this clonotype: Its target is not known. One junction end does not reproduce the germline sequence, and a read error may be involved.

V is TRBV4-1 and J is TRBJ2-7; possibly TRBD2 for D (5 bases). The sequenced sample was PBMCs. This sequence was found in a human donor in good health (CMV status not recorded). Some clones in this sample may be carry-over from other donors' samples. The CDR3 DNA reads TGTGCCAGCAGCCAAGGTGACTCGGGGGAGCAGTACTTC. Translation gives CASSQGDSGEQYF.